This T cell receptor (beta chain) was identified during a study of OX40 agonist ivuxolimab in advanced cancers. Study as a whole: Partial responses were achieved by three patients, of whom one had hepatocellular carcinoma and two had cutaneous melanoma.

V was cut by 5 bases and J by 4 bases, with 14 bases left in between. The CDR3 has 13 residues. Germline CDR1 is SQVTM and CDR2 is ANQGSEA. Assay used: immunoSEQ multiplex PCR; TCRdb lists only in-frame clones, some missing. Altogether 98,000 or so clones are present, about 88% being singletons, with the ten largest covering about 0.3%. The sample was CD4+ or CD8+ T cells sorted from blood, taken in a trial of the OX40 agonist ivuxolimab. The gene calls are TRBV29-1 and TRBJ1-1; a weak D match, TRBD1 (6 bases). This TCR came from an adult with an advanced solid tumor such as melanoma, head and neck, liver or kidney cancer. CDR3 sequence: CSVTDRRSTEAFF. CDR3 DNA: TGCAGCGTTACCGACAGGAGGAGCACTGAAGCTTTCTTT.